These T cell receptor beta chains were read from a single sample in a study of blood T cell repertoires in COVID-19. The table came from immunoSEQ multiplex PCR; TCRdb's copy has only in-frame clones and leaves some out. The repertoire includes about 91,000 clones, 76% of them detected once, and around 7% sits in the top ten. Sequenced input: peripheral blood. The receptors derive from a man between 70 and 80 years old with acute or convalescent COVID-19. Both conserved end residues are part of each CDR3. A D gene is named only where the DNA matches it firmly. Clone size is not always given. Where it is, it says once, few, many or a class for expanded clones.

>TRBJ2-7|.|TRBD2|TRBV7-8
TGTGCCAGCAGCACTACTAGCGGGACCTACGAGCAGTACTTC
CASSTTSGTYEQYF
>TRBJ2-1|.|.|TRBV2
TGTGCCAGCAGTGCAGCGAGTTACAATGAGCAGTTCTTC
CASSAASYNEQFF
>TRBJ2-5|.|TRBD2|TRBV25-1
TGTGCCAGCCCCTATAGCGGGCGGCCCCAAGAGACCCAGTACTTC
CASPYSGRPQETQYF
>TRBJ2-3|.|TRBD2|TRBV28
TGTGCCAGCAGCCAACAGACTAGCGGGAGCACAGATACGCAGTATTTT
CASSQQTSGSTDTQYF
>TRBJ2-2|.|.|TRBV5-1
TGCGCCAGCAGCTTGGTCTCATCGGGGAACACCGGGGAGCTGTTTTTT
CASSLVSSGNTGELFF
>TRBJ1-2|.|TRBD1|TRBV6-5
TGTGCCAGCAGCCCCCCCGGACAGGGTGGCTATGGCTACACCTTC
CASSPPGQGGYGYTF
>TRBJ2-6|.|TRBD1|TRBV5-1
TGCGCCAGCAGCCGACAGGGAGTCTCCGGGGCCAACGTCCTGACTTTC
CASSRQGVSGANVLTF
>TRBJ1-6|few|.|TRBV30
TGTGCCTACGGACAGCCAAATTCACCCCTCCACTTT
CAYGQPNSPLHF
>TRBJ2-6|.|.|TRBV3-1/TRBV3-2
TGTGCCAGCAGCCAAAGTCGCGTATCTGGGGCCAACGTCCTGACTTTC
CASSQSRVSGANVLTF
>TRBJ2-7|once|TRBD2|TRBV7-2
TGTGCCAGCAGCTTAGATGGTCTGGGTAGCGGGCACCCCTACGAGCAGTACTTC
CASSLDGLGSGHPYEQYF
>TRBJ1-1|.|.|TRBV9
TGTGCCAGCAGCGCAACCGGGTCAGTCACACGCACTGAAGCTTTCTTT
CASSATGSVTRTEAFF
>TRBJ2-1|.|.|TRBV24-1
TGTGCCACCAGTGATCCCGACAGAGACAATGAGCAGTTCTTC
CATSDPDRDNEQFF
>TRBJ1-2|.|.|TRBV7-2
TGTGCCAGCAGCTCATCATCCAGGGTTGGCTACACCTTC
CASSSSSRVGYTF
>TRBJ1-1|.|.|TRBV6-5
TGTGCCAGTCGGGAGGCCCACACTGAAGCTTTCTTT
CASREAHTEAFF
>TRBJ1-1|.|.|TRBV27
TGTGCCAGCAGGGCCGCAGTGAACACTGAAGCTTTCTTT
CASRAAVNTEAFF
>TRBJ2-1|.|.|TRBV6-6
TGTGCCAGCAGTTACTCCTTCGAGGAGCAGTTCTTC
CASSYSFEEQFF
>TRBJ2-7|.|.|TRBV19
TGTGCCACTTCCACCGGGAGAAACTACGAGCAGTACTTC
CATSTGRNYEQYF
>TRBJ2-7|.|TRBD1|TRBV7-9
TGTGCCAGCCAAGCGGGACAGGGCGCCTACGAGCAGTACTTC
CASQAGQGAYEQYF
>TRBJ2-1|.|TRBD1|TRBV24-1
TGTGCCACCAGTGATGTCGGGACAGGGGGCGCGGTTCCCAATGAGCAGTTCTTC
CATSDVGTGGAVPNEQFF
>TRBJ2-2|.|.|TRBV6-4
TGTGCCAGCAGTGACACCCGAGAGGGCACCGGGGAGCTGTTTTTT
CASSDTREGTGELFF
>TRBJ1-1|.|TRBD1|TRBV27
TGTGCCAGCAGTTTACTTCCACAGGGGAGCACTGAAGCTTTCTTT
CASSLLPQGSTEAFF
>TRBJ1-5|many|TRBD1|TRBV24-1
TGTGCCACCAGTGATGCCCGACAGGGAAGCAATCAGCCCCAGCATTTT
CATSDARQGSNQPQHF
>TRBJ2-1|.|TRBD2|TRBV4-2
TGTGCCAGCAGCCAAGGGCGGGAGGCCTACAATGAGCAGTTCTTC
CASSQGREAYNEQFF
>TRBJ1-3|.|.|TRBV7-9
TGTGCCAGCAGCGAGACAAGCATTACTGGAAACACCATATATTTT
CASSETSITGNTIYF
>TRBJ1-1|.|.|TRBV6-5
TGTGCCAGCAGCTCTTATACTGAAGCTTTCTTT
CASSSYTEAFF
>TRBJ2-2|.|.|TRBV7-3
TGTGCCAGCAGCTTACACGGCGGGGAGCTGTTTTTT
CASSLHGGELFF
>TRBJ2-5|.|TRBD2|TRBV5-1
TGCGCCAGCAGATCGGGGGGGCGAGTGGAGACCCAGTACTTC
CASRSGGRVETQYF
>TRBJ2-7|.|.|TRBV7-9
TGTGCCAGCAGTTCGACAGGTTTAGCCTACGAGCAGTACTTC
CASSSTGLAYEQYF
>TRBJ2-5|.|TRBD2|TRBV7-3
TGTGCCAGCAGCTTAGGACTAGCGGTCCAAGAGACCCAGTACTTC
CASSLGLAVQETQYF
>TRBJ2-2|.|.|TRBV15
TGTGCCACCAGCACTCGGGCGGGACCTCTCAACGGGGAGCTGTTTTTT
CATSTRAGPLNGELFF
>TRBJ2-5|once|.|TRBV27
TGTGCCAGCAGCAGCGGAGTCGAGACCCAGTACTTC
CASSSGVETQYF
>TRBJ2-1|.|.|TRBV29-1
TGCAGCGCGGGGGACAGTCACTACAATGAGCAGTTCTTC
CSAGDSHYNEQFF
>TRBJ1-2|.|TRBD1|TRBV27
TGTGCCAGCAGCCGAGACAGGGGGCTGTTCTATGGCTACACCTTC
CASSRDRGLFYGYTF
>TRBJ1-1|once|.|TRBV5-1
TGCGCCAGCAGCTTAGGTCCGGGGGGCCTACGGGAGAAGGGTTTCTTT
CASSLGPGGLREKGFF
>TRBJ1-1|.|TRBD1|TRBV7-3
TGTACCAGCAGCCCGGGTGGGCAGGGGGCGTCAGAAGCTTTCTTT
CTSSPGGQGASEAFF
>TRBJ1-1|.|.|TRBV7-9
TGTGCCAGCAGTATCCAGGGGCCGGGTACTGAAGCTTTCTTT
CASSIQGPGTEAFF
>TRBJ2-5|.|.|TRBV24-1
TGTGCCACCAGTGATTCAGGGGTGACGGCCCAGTACTTC
CATSDSGVTAQYF
>TRBJ1-4|.|.|TRBV5-5
TGTGCCAGCAGCTTGGGATGGGCAAACAGGGCAACTAATGAAAAACTGTTTTTT
CASSLGWANRATNEKLFF
>TRBJ2-3|once|TRBD1|TRBV19
TGTGCCAGTAGTACATATTCCGGGACAGGGGTAGGCACAGATACGCAGTATTTT
CASSTYSGTGVGTDTQYF
>TRBJ1-1|.|.|TRBV28
TGTGCCAGCAGTTTAGATGTGGCGGGGACTGAAGCTTTCTTT
CASSLDVAGTEAFF
>TRBJ1-1|.|.|TRBV6-1
TGTGCCAGCAGTGAAAGACAGATGAACACTGAAGCTTTCTTT
CASSERQMNTEAFF
>TRBJ1-2|many|TRBD1|TRBV11-2
TGTGCCAGCAGCTCCTACAGGGGGCGCGGCTATGGCTACACCTTC
CASSSYRGRGYGYTF
>TRBJ1-1|once|.|TRBV5-5
TGTGCCAGCAGCTTGCACAAATACACTGAAGCTTTCTTT
CASSLHKYTEAFF
>TRBJ1-4|.|.|TRBV9
TGTGCCAGCAGCGTAGGGGGGGCTAATGAAAAACTGTTTTTT
CASSVGGANEKLFF
>TRBJ2-2|.|.|TRBV7-3
TGTGCCAGCAGCTTAACCCCCCAGGCCGGGGAGCTGTTTTTT
CASSLTPQAGELFF
>TRBJ1-1|once|.|TRBV9
TGTGCCAGCAGCGTAACTGGGGGGACGAACACTGAAGCTTTCTTT
CASSVTGGTNTEAFF
>TRBJ2-1|.|.|TRBV5-4
TGTGCCAGCAGCTTAGGAGGGATCGGTGAGCAGTTCTTC
CASSLGGIGEQFF
>TRBJ1-6|.|TRBD1|TRBV7-2
TGTGCCAGCAGCCCTGGGGACAGGGGAGCGGGATCACCCCTCCACTTT
CASSPGDRGAGSPLHF
>TRBJ1-4|.|.|TRBV6-5
TGTGCCAGCAGTTACCGGGGGACCGAAGGGGAAAAACTGTTTTTT
CASSYRGTEGEKLFF
>TRBJ1-1|.|.|TRBV19
TGTGCCAGTAGCAGGAACACTGAAGCTTTCTTT
CASSRNTEAFF
>TRBJ1-2|.|.|TRBV10-3
TGTGCCATCAGTGAGTCCAGCTATGGCTACACCTTC
CAISESSYGYTF
>TRBJ1-1|.|.|TRBV30
TGTGCCTGCCCACTACCGCGGGTTGTGAACACTGAAGCTTTCTTT
CACPLPRVVNTEAFF
>TRBJ1-2|.|TRBD1|TRBV4-1
TGCGCCAGCAGCCAAGGGGCACGGGACAGGGGTGATTACGGCTACACCTTC
CASSQGARDRGDYGYTF
>TRBJ1-5|.|.|TRBV10-2
TGCGCCAGCAGCCCCGACAGAACCAATCAGCCCCAGCATTTT
CASSPDRTNQPQHF